These 4 T cell receptor beta chains share one sample of origin, sequenced in a study of cytomegalovirus exposure and HLA in healthy donors. Assay used: immunoSEQ multiplex PCR; TCRdb lists only in-frame clones, some missing. The data show more than 80,000 clones, with about nine tenths seen just once and more than 1.5% held by the top ten. The specimen was PBMCs. The receptors derive from a woman between 18 and 30 years old in good health and CMV-seropositive.

The rearrangement uses TRBV19 and TRBJ1-5, with D maybe TRBD1 (6 bases). The CDR3 consists of 14 residues. Per germline, CDR1 LNHDA and CDR2 SQIVND (reference sequence). V dropped 7 bases and J dropped 4 bases, with 14 bases sitting between them. The CDR3 DNA sequence: TGTGCCAGTATAGAACAGGGAATGAATCAGCCCCAGCATTTT. Amino acid sequence: CASIEQGMNQPQHF.

This chain connects TRBV28 to TRBJ2-7, with 12 bases matching TRBD1. From germline, CDR1 is MDHEN and CDR2 SYDVKM. V shed 5 bases, J shed 4 bases, and the junction held 6 bases outside the gene matches. This CDR3 has 15 residues. The CDR3 region has the DNA TGTGCCAGCAGTACCTCGGGACAGGGGGCTTACGAGCAGTACGTC. This gives the protein CASSTSGQGAYEQYV.

The gene calls are TRBV9 and TRBJ2-5; D possibly corresponds to TRBD1 (5 bases). There are 17 residues in the CDR3. V was trimmed by 0 bases and J by 0 bases, leaving 15 bases between them. The V gene's germline CDR1 is SGDLS and CDR2 YYNGEE. This CDR3 reads CASSVAGSGSYQETQYF. Written as DNA, the CDR3 is TGTGCCAGCAGCGTAGCGGGCTCAGGGTCTTACCAAGAGACCCAGTACTTC.

The CDR3 DNA is TGCGCCAGCAGCTTGGCCGCGGGAGGACCGAATGAAGCTTTCTTT. It specifies CASSLAAGGPNEAFF. The chain uses TRBV5-1 and TRBJ1-1; D uncertain. Trimming stripped 0 bases from V and 7 bases from J, with 16 bases between. CDR1 and CDR2 (germline): SGHRS, YFSETQ. The CDR3 sequence is 15 residues long.